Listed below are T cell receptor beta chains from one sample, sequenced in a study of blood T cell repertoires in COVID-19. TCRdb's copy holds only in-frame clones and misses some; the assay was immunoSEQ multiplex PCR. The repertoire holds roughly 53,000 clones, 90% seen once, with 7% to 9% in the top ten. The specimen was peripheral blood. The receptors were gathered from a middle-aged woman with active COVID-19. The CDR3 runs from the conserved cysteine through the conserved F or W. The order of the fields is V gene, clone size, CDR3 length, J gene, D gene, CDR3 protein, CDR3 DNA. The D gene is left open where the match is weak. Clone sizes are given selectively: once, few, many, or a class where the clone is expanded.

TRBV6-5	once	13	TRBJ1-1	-	CASLGGGNTEAFF	TGTGCCAGCTTAGGAGGAGGGAACACTGAAGCTTTCTTT
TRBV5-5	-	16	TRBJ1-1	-	CASSLDLGRVNTEAFF	TGTGCCAGCAGCTTGGATCTAGGCAGGGTAAACACTGAAGCTTTCTTT
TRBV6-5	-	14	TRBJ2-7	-	CASTQAQGTYEQYF	TGTGCCAGCACACAGGCGCAGGGAACCTACGAGCAGTACTTC
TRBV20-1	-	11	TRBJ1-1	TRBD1	CSAITGAQAFF	TGCAGTGCGATCACAGGGGCTCAGGCTTTCTTT
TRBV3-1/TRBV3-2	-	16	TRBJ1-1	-	CASSQSFGVMNTEAFF	TGTGCCAGCAGCCAGTCCTTCGGAGTAATGAACACTGAAGCTTTCTTT
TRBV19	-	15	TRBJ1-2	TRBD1	CASTSEGQGKYGYTF	TGTGCCAGTACCAGTGAGGGACAGGGGAAGTATGGCTACACCTTC
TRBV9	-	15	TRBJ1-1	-	CASSVDERWNTEAFF	TGTGCCAGCAGCGTAGATGAGAGATGGAACACTGAAGCTTTCTTT
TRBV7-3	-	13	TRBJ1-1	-	CASSPGGATEAFF	TGTGCCAGCAGCCCCGGGGGGGCCACTGAAGCTTTCTTT
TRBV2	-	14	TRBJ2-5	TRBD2	CASRRGGGPETQYF	TGTGCCAGCAGGAGGGGCGGGGGGCCGGAGACCCAGTACTTC
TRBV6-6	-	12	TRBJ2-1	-	CASMLRDNEQFF	TGTGCCAGCATGTTACGGGACAATGAGCAGTTCTTC
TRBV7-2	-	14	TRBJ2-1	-	CASSYLTRSNEQFF	TGTGCCAGCAGTTACCTTACGCGGAGCAATGAGCAGTTCTTC
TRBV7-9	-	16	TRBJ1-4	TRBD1	CASSGTTGGFNEKLFF	TGTGCCAGCAGCGGTACCACAGGGGGTTTTAATGAAAAACTGTTTTTT
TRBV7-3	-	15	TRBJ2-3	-	CASSLDGSRTDTQYF	TGTGCCAGCAGCTTAGATGGGTCGAGGACAGATACGCAGTATTTT
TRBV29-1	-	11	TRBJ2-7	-	CSLVWADEQYF	TGCAGCCTGGTGTGGGCTGACGAGCAGTACTTC
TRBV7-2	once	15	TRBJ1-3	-	CASSFAGPAGNTIYF	TGTGCCAGCAGCTTTGCGGGTCCGGCAGGAAACACCATATATTTT
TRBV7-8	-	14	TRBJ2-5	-	CASSLGSFQETQYF	TGTGCCAGCAGCTTAGGTTCCTTCCAAGAGACCCAGTACTTC
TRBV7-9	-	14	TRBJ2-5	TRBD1	CASSPRTGVETQYF	TGTGCCAGCAGCCCGCGGACAGGGGTGGAGACCCAGTACTTC
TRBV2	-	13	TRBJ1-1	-	CASSLRQDLEAFF	TGTGCCAGCAGTCTTCGACAGGACCTAGAAGCTTTCTTT
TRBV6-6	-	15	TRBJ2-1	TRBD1	CASSYSGTGGHEQFF	TGTGCCAGCAGTTACTCCGGGACAGGGGGCCATGAGCAGTTCTTC
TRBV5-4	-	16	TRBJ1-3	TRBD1	CASSLDRAFSGNTIYF	TGTGCCAGCAGCCTAGACAGGGCTTTCTCTGGAAACACCATATATTTT
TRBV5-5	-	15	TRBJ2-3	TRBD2	CASSLMGGNTDTQYF	TGTGCCAGCAGCTTGATGGGGGGGAACACAGATACGCAGTATTTT
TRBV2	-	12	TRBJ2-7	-	CASGRGPYEQYF	TGTGCCAGCGGGCGGGGCCCCTACGAGCAGTACTTC
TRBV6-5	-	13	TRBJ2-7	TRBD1	CASSQDRTYEQYF	TGTGCCAGCAGCCAGGACAGGACCTACGAGCAGTACTTC
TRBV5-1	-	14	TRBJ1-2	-	CASSLNQGFYGYTF	TGCGCCAGCAGTCTTAATCAGGGGTTCTATGGCTACACCTTC
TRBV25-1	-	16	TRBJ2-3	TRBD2	CASSIAGGPFTDTQYF	TGTGCCAGCAGCATAGCGGGGGGGCCTTTTACAGATACGCAGTATTTT
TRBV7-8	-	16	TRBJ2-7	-	CASSPLRSGRDYEQYF	TGTGCCAGCAGTCCCCTAAGAAGCGGTAGGGACTACGAGCAGTACTTC
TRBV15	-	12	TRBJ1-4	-	CATSRVNGKLFF	TGTGCCACCAGCAGGGTTAACGGGAAACTGTTTTTT
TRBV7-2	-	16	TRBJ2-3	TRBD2	CASSPVWAGGTDTQYF	TGTGCCAGCAGCCCTGTCTGGGCGGGGGGCACAGATACGCAGTATTTT
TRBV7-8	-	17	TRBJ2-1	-	CASSINIFQGDFNEQFF	TGTGCCAGCAGCATTAATATATTCCAGGGTGATTTCAATGAGCAGTTCTTC
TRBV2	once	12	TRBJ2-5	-	CASSTSQETQYF	TGTGCCAGCAGCACTAGCCAAGAGACCCAGTACTTC
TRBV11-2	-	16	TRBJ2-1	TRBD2	CASSFLAGGSYNEQFF	TGTGCCAGCAGCTTCTTAGCGGGTGGGTCCTACAATGAGCAGTTCTTC
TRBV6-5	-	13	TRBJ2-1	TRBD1	CASRGTGGAEQFF	TGTGCCAGCAGAGGAACAGGGGGCGCCGAGCAGTTCTTC
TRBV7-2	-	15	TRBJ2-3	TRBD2	CASSLFSGARDTQYF	TGTGCCAGCAGCTTATTTAGCGGGGCCCGGGATACGCAGTATTTT
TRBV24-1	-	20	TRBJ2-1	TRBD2	CATSDPRTSGGAPFSDEQFF	TGTGCCACCAGTGATCCCAGGACTAGCGGGGGGGCGCCTTTTAGCGATGAGCAGTTCTTC
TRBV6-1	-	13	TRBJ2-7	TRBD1	CASSEDRGNEQYF	TGTGCCAGCAGTGAGGACAGGGGGAACGAGCAGTACTTC
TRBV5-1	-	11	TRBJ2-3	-	CASSFEGTQYF	TGCGCCAGCAGCTTTGAGGGTACGCAGTATTTT
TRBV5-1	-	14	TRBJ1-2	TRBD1	CASSLLGQDYGYTF	TGCGCCAGCAGCCTGCTAGGACAGGACTATGGCTACACCTTC
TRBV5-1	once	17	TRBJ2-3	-	CASSPARGGFGADTQYF	TGCGCCAGCAGCCCCGCGAGGGGGGGGTTCGGGGCAGATACGCAGTATTTT
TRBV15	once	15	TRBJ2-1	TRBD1	CATSRAGDRVDEQFF	TGTGCCACCAGCCGCGCCGGGGACAGGGTTGATGAGCAGTTCTTC
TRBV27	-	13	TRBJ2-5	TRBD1	CASRSDRQETQYF	TGTGCCAGCAGGTCGGACAGGCAAGAGACCCAGTACTTC
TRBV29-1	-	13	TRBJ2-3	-	CSVEGGTTDTQYF	TGCAGCGTTGAAGGGGGCACCACAGATACGCAGTATTTT
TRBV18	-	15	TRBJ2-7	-	CASSPSMGGSEEQYF	TGTGCCAGCTCACCGAGCATGGGGGGATCAGAAGAGCAGTACTTC
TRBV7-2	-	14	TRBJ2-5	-	CASSLVVGRETQYF	TGTGCCAGCAGCTTAGTTGTGGGGCGAGAGACCCAGTACTTC
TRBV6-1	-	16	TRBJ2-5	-	CASSEMAGIVSETQYF	TGTGCCAGCAGTGAAATGGCAGGGATCGTGTCAGAGACCCAGTACTTC
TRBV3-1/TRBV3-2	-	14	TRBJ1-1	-	CASSQDGGFTEAFF	TGTGCCAGCAGCCAAGACGGGGGGTTCACTGAAGCTTTCTTT
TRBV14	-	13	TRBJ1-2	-	CASSPNGGYGYTF	TGTGCCAGCAGCCCCAACGGGGGCTATGGCTACACCTTC
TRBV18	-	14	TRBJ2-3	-	CASSPGGAEDTQYF	TGTGCCAGCTCACCAGGGGGCGCGGAAGATACGCAGTATTTT
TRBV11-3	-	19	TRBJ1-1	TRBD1	CASSSAGTGYGVRNTEAFF	TGTGCCAGCAGCTCAGCCGGGACAGGGTATGGGGTAAGGAACACTGAAGCTTTCTTT
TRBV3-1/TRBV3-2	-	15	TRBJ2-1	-	CASSQPKADYNEQFF	TGTGCCAGCAGCCAACCTAAAGCGGACTACAATGAGCAGTTCTTC
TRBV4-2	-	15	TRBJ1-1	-	CASSQDWRSNTEAFF	TGTGCCAGCAGCCAAGATTGGCGGTCCAACACTGAAGCTTTCTTT